Below, 10 T cell receptor beta chains from the same sample are listed, as sequenced in a study of identifying expanded T cells in peripheral blood. Here immunoSEQ multiplex PCR was the method, and the copy in TCRdb shows in-frame clones only, minus some. This table holds approximately 130,000 clones, 75% to 90% found once. The source material was blood. Receptors originate from a person aged 18 to 75 in good health.

The V and J genes are TRBV19 and TRBJ1-5, with 10 bases fitting TRBD1. The J segment lost 6 bases and the V segment lost 6 bases, leaving 8 bases of the junction unmatched. The germline CDR1 and CDR2 sequences are LNHDA and SQIVND (reference sequence). The CDR3 has 15 residues. CDR3 amino acids: CASSSGQGGSQPQHF. CDR3 sequence (DNA): TGTGCCAGTAGCAGTGGACAGGGGGGTAGTCAGCCCCAGCATTTT.

This sequence joins TRBV7-2 and TRBJ1-1; D remains unclear. The germline V gene has CDR1 SGHTA and CDR2 FQGNSA. V was trimmed by 1 base and J by 2 bases, leaving 5 bases between them. This CDR3 is 13 amino acids long. This CDR3 reads CASSLGSNTEAFF. The CDR3 nucleotides are TGTGCCAGCAGCTTAGGGTCTAACACTGAAGCTTTCTTT.

The rearrangement uses TRBV19 and TRBJ1-2; D not certain. CDR3 size: 17 residues. The V gene's germline CDR1 is LNHDA and CDR2 SQIVND (reference sequence). V lost 1 base to trimming and J lost 4 bases, with 19 bases between them. The CDR3 nucleotides read TGTGCCAGTAGTATAGGAGGTGGGCCTACGGCCGCCTATGGCTACACCTTC. Translated, it gives CASSIGGGPTAAYGYTF.

The chain has TRBV5-1 and TRBJ1-1; D is ambiguous. Trimming left V 4 bases short and J 1 base short, with 17 bases between. This CDR3 is 16 amino acids long. The V gene's germline CDR1 is SGHRS and CDR2 YFSETQ. The CDR3 DNA reads as TGCGCCAGCAGCCTACTTATGGTCGGAGGGAACACTGAAGCTTTCTTT. Translating it yields CASSLLMVGGNTEAFF.

The chain links TRBV6-6 to TRBJ2-6; D gene ambiguous. The CDR3 totals 12 residues. Germline V gives CDR1 MNHNY, CDR2 SVGAGI (reference sequence). The CDR3 reads CSADSGANVLTF. CDR3 bases: TGTTCAGCAGACTCTGGGGCCAACGTCCTGACTTTC.

The chain is built from TRBV4-1 and TRBJ1-1, with a weak D call TRBD1 (5 bases). This CDR3 has 13 amino acids. Germline CDR1 and CDR2: MGHRA and YSYEKL. Deletions cut 2 bases from V and 4 bases from J, with 8 bases between. CDR3 region: CASSQSQGTEAFF. The CDR3 DNA reads as TGCGCCAGCAGCCAATCCCAGGGCACTGAAGCTTTCTTT.

The chain joins TRBV5-3 to TRBJ1-5; D is unclear. TRBV5-3 is placed among ORFs of uncertain function. The CDR3 totals 15 residues. V gave up 3 bases and J gave up 6 bases, with 16 bases separating them. The CDR3 region is CARSSAPEGIQPQHF. CDR3 nucleotide sequence: TGTGCCAGAAGCTCCGCACCAGAAGGGATTCAGCCCCAGCATTTT.

This clone has at least ten counts. The chain uses TRBV19 and TRBJ1-2; tentatively, D is TRBD1 (6 bases). The germline V gene has CDR1 LNHDA and CDR2 SQIVND (reference sequence). The CDR3 spans 15 residues. V lost 5 bases to trimming and J lost 4 bases, with 17 bases between them. CDR3 nucleotide sequence: TGTGCCAGTAGTTTACCACAGGGCCTCCCCTATGGCTACACCTTC. This codes for CASSLPQGLPYGYTF.

The genes are TRBV19 and TRBJ1-1; 11 positions agree with TRBD1. The CDR3 runs 16 residues. Per germline, CDR1 LNHDA and CDR2 SQIVND (reference sequence). The V segment lost 3 bases and the J segment 4 bases; nucleotides outside the gene matches: 7. For the CDR3, the DNA is TGTGCCAGTAGTATCGTCCTTGGACAGGGGGCCACTGAAGCTTTCTTT. Translating it yields CASSIVLGQGATEAFF.

This rearrangement joins TRBV19 to TRBJ1-5; unclear D gene. V dropped 5 bases and J dropped 5 bases, with 22 bases sitting between them. The CDR3 is 17 amino acids. CDR1 is LNHDA, CDR2 SQIVND, per germline (reference sequence). DNA for the CDR3: TGTGCCAGTAGTCCCACGGAGGCGTCAGTAGGTGATCAGCCCCAGCATTTT. This translates into CASSPTEASVGDQPQHF.